This note documents a single TCR beta chain sequence. This specimen belongs to a study of lymphopenia after photon versus proton radiotherapy. The length of the CDR3 is 12 residues. Trimming shortened V by 7 bases and J by 7 bases, and 16 bases separated the two germline ends. CDR1 SQVTM and CDR2 ANQGSEA come from the germline V gene. Sequencing was performed with immunoSEQ multiplex PCR; in TCRdb, only in-frame clones are kept and a portion is missing. The sample has approximately 66,000 clones; approximately 83% are singletons. The V call is TRBV29-1, the J call TRBJ2-5; either TRBD1 or TRBD2 may fit D (5 bases each). Here the sequenced sample was peripheral blood, taken from a patient treated with photon-based radiotherapy. The source of this sequence is a man aged 40-55 years with gastric cancer. The CDR3 coding sequence is TGCAGCGCCCTCGAACAGGCGGGGACCCAGTACTTC. Amino acid sequence: CSALEQAGTQYF.